This TCR beta chain emerged from a study of T cells in Graves' hyperthyroidism and ophthalmopathy. Study results and caveats: It was a median around 6 months before onset that the model predicted ophthalmopathy.

V was clipped by 5 bases and J by 3 bases; unmatched bases: 8. CDR1 and CDR2 (germline): SGHRS, YFSETQ. This CDR3 comprises 16 residues. At least ten counts were recorded for this clonotype. The antigen remains undetermined. If no ophthalmopathy progression occurred within 18 months, Graves' hyperthyroidism was stable. Newly diagnosed hyperthyroidism, duration under 2 months, in patients aged 18 to 65. Clinical symptoms, serum thyroxine, TRAb, thyroid ultrasound and orbital computed tomography established diagnosis. Template material for amplifying TCR beta CDR3 regions consisted of RNA transcripts. The HTBI set primed first-round TCR CDR3 RT-PCR. TCRdb called the multiplex PCR reads again in MiXCR, with one record for every CDR3 protein. The sample lists approximately 740,000 distinct CDR3 sequences, approximately 15% seen once, with approximately 10% in the top ten.

This sequence was found in a young woman with Graves' hyperthyroidism. The sample was blood. This chain joins TRBV5-1 and TRBJ1-4; TRBD1 matches at 9 bases. Here the CDR3 DNA reads TGCGCCAGCAGTTACCTACAGGGGGCAGCTAATGAAAAACTGTTTTTT. This gives the protein CASSYLQGAANEKLFF.